A single sample gave rise to the 18 T cell receptor beta chains below, sequenced in a study of OX40 agonist ivuxolimab in advanced cancers. Assay used: immunoSEQ multiplex PCR; TCRdb lists only in-frame clones, some missing. Among about 52,000 clones listed, roughly 85% were seen once. Specimen: CD4+ or CD8+ T cells sorted from blood, collected in a trial of the OX40 agonist ivuxolimab. All receptors come from an adult with an advanced solid tumor such as melanoma, head and neck, liver or kidney cancer.

The rearrangement links TRBV5-1 to TRBJ2-1; either TRBD1 or TRBD2 may supply D (5 bases each). Germline loops: CDR1 SGHRS, CDR2 YFSETQ. V lost 4 bases to trimming and J lost 9 bases, with 23 bases between them. This CDR3 has 16 amino acids. CDR3 nucleotides: TGCGCCAGCAGCCCGGGGTGGGGGTTGCACATCGTTGAGCAGTTCTTC. Protein: CASSPGWGLHIVEQFF.

CDR3 sequence: CASSKGQGAWVYGYTF. The DNA of the CDR3 is TGTGCCAGCAGTAAGGGACAGGGGGCTTGGGTCTATGGCTACACCTTC. The rearrangement joins TRBV28 to TRBJ1-2; 12 bases fit TRBD1. Germline V gene data show CDR1 as MDHEN and CDR2 as SYDVKM. With V trimmed by 5 bases and J by 4 bases, 8 bases remained unmatched. The CDR3 contains 16 residues.

The V and J genes are TRBV7-3 and TRBJ1-2; no definite D call. The germline V gene has CDR1 SGHTA and CDR2 FQGTGA. This CDR3 region has 13 residues. V dropped 5 bases and J dropped 2 bases, with 9 bases sitting between them. This chain's CDR3 is CASSAVGNYGYTF. The CDR3 coding sequence is TGTGCCAGCAGCGCCGTAGGGAACTATGGCTACACCTTC.

The rearrangement joins TRBV10-3 to TRBJ2-7; 7 bases match TRBD1. The J call is doubtful: the DNA matches TRBJ2-5 better. This CDR3 contains 13 residues. Germline-derived CDR1 and CDR2 are ENHRY and SYGVKD. The CDR3 region has the DNA TGTGCCATCAGTTTACAGGGGCAAGAGACCCAGTACTTC. Translation gives CAISLQGQETQYF.

As regards this clone: Other DNA sequences of this sample code for an identical CDR3. The V call is TRBV5-1, the J call TRBJ2-3; 13 nucleotides line up with TRBD2. From germline, CDR1 is SGHRS and CDR2 YFSETQ. The CDR3 runs to 16 residues. Trimming at V came to 2 bases and at J to 2 bases, leaving 2 bases not matched to a gene. The CDR3 loop reads CASSLGTSGDTDTQYF. The CDR3, as DNA: TGCGCCAGCAGCTTAGGGACTAGCGGGGACACAGATACGCAGTATTTT.

The chain uses TRBV5-6 and TRBJ2-7; the D gene could be TRBD1 or TRBD2 (6 bases each). Trimming cost V 2 bases and J 2 bases, with 8 bases left between them. CDR3 size: 13 residues. The germline V gene encodes CDR1 SGHDT and CDR2 YYEEEE. CDR3 nucleotides: TGTGCCAGCAGCTTAGGGGGGACCTACGAGCAGTACTTC. Its translation is CASSLGGTYEQYF.

The chain joins TRBV4-3 to TRBJ1-1; D is ambiguous. Deletions cut 0 bases from V and 5 bases from J, with 19 bases between. Germline V gene sequence: CDR1 LGHNA, CDR2 YSLEER. The CDR3 extends over 17 amino acids. CDR3 nucleotides: TGCGCCAGCAGCCAAGACCCAACGGTCAGGATCGGAACTGAAGCTTTCTTT. It yields the protein CASSQDPTVRIGTEAFF.

The chain employs TRBV14 and TRBJ2-3; D not resolved. Trimming left V 0 bases short and J 0 bases short, with 10 bases between. Germline assignment: CDR1 SGHDN and CDR2 FVKESK. CDR3 length: 16 residues. CDR3 residues: CASSQDWALSTDTQYF. CDR3 in DNA: TGTGCCAGCAGCCAAGATTGGGCCCTGAGCACAGATACGCAGTATTTT.

This chain joins TRBV27 and TRBJ2-1; D tentatively fits TRBD1 or TRBD2 (6 bases each). This CDR3 spans 16 amino acids. With 5 bases removed from V and 0 bases from J, the gap between germline ends came to 14 bases. Germline assignment: CDR1 MNHEY and CDR2 SMNVEV (reference sequence). The CDR3 region has the DNA TGTGCCAGCAGTAAACCCAGGGGAGGCTCCTACAATGAGCAGTTCTTC. Its translation: CASSKPRGGSYNEQFF.

This clone was seen only once. This chain uses TRBV6-5 with TRBJ2-7; D is perhaps TRBD1 (6 bases). The germline V gene encodes CDR1 MNHEY and CDR2 SVGAGI. Trimming took off 0 bases at V and 4 bases at J, with 10 bases between the two ends. The CDR3 extends over 14 amino acids. CDR3 amino acids: CASSYSWDKYEQYF. Written as DNA, the CDR3 is TGTGCCAGCAGTTACTCGTGGGACAAGTACGAGCAGTACTTC.

This clone was seen more than once but under ten times. The chain links TRBV28 to TRBJ1-2; TRBD1 is a possible D gene (6 bases). Germline V lookup: CDR1 MDHEN, CDR2 SYDVKM. The CDR3 runs to 14 residues. Trimming left V 7 bases short and J 3 bases short, with 15 bases between. The CDR3 reads CASTTGPGDYGYTF. The CDR3 DNA follows: TGTGCCAGCACTACAGGGCCCGGGGACTATGGCTACACCTTC.

The chain is built from TRBV5-1 and TRBJ1-1; D is unresolved. CDR3 size: 14 residues. Germline CDR1 and CDR2: SGHRS and YFSETQ. V was clipped by 2 bases and J by 1 base, with 9 bases between them. CDR3 region: CASSLYISNTEAFF. The CDR3, as DNA: TGCGCCAGCAGCTTATACATTTCGAACACTGAAGCTTTCTTT.

The chain links TRBV6-5 to TRBJ1-1; D uncertain. Germline assignment: CDR1 MNHEY and CDR2 SVGAGI. The germline V and J ends were trimmed by 9 bases and 4 bases, with 9 bases remaining between them. CDR3 size: 11 residues. CDR3 residues: CASSRGTEAFF. The DNA for the CDR3 is TGTGCCAGTAGCCGCGGCACTGAAGCTTTCTTT.

On this clone: Compared with germline, one end of the junction differs, possibly owing to a read error. The chain employs TRBV13 and TRBJ2-5; 9 bases fit TRBD2. This CDR3 has 14 amino acids. The germline V gene encodes CDR1 PRHDT and CDR2 FYEKMQ (reference sequence). The CDR3 spells CARRAGGPRETQYF. The CDR3 DNA reads as TGTGCCCGCAGGGCGGGGGGGCCGCGGGAGACCCAGTACTTC.

This clone has a handful of counts. The gene calls are TRBV11-3 and TRBJ2-1, with 15 bases identical to TRBD2. Germline V gene lookup returns CDR1 SGHNT and CDR2 YENEEA. The CDR3 length is 19 residues. V was pared by 1 base and J by 3 bases, with 7 bases of the junction left unmatched. In DNA, the CDR3 is TGTGCCAGCAGCTTAGGTTGGACTAGCGGGGGGGCCGACTACAATGAGCAGTTCTTC. Encoded protein: CASSLGWTSGGADYNEQFF.

The chain joins TRBV5-1 to TRBJ1-2, with 12 bases aligning to TRBD1. This CDR3 contains 14 residues. V was pared by 4 bases and J by 7 bases, with 5 bases of the junction left unmatched. Per germline, CDR1 SGHRS and CDR2 YFSETQ. For the CDR3, the DNA is TGCGCCAGCAGCACGGGACAGGGGGCTTTTGGCTACACCTTC. This encodes CASSTGQGAFGYTF.

The chain links TRBV6-5 to TRBJ1-5; maybe TRBD1 (5 bases). V lost 9 bases, J lost 2 bases, and 14 bases lay in between. CDR1 MNHEY and CDR2 SVGAGI come from the germline V gene. This CDR3 has 14 residues. CDR3 coding DNA: TGTGCCAGTCAAAAAATGGGGGGCAATCAGCCCCAGCATTTT. This translates into CASQKMGGNQPQHF.

This chain connects TRBV30 to TRBJ2-3; TRBD1 agrees at 8 bases. Germline V gene data show CDR1 as GTSNPN and CDR2 as SVGIG (reference sequence). J was trimmed by 6 bases and V by 2 bases; bases with no gene match: 4. The length of the CDR3 is 13 residues. This CDR3 reads CAWSQGARDTQYF. The CDR3 DNA reads TGTGCCTGGAGTCAGGGGGCAAGGGATACGCAGTATTTT.